Sequencing of this T cell receptor (beta chain) was carried out in a study of T cells in Graves' hyperthyroidism and ophthalmopathy (dated by TCRdb to the late 2010s). With respect to the entire study: Peripheral blood samples were taken at initial diagnosis, before any treatment was given. A discovery cohort of fewer than 110 patients, about 40 with Graves' ophthalmopathy and more than 55 with stable Graves' hyperthyroidism, was used to find distinguishing TCR V-J signatures. Whether ophthalmopathy could be predicted prospectively was tested in an independent validation cohort made up of approximately 19 hyperthyroidism patients plus 17 patients who later progressed to ophthalmopathy. The paper describes TCR Vbeta CDR3 sequencing of about 140 peripheral blood samples, made up of 43 ophthalmopathy patients, some 76 hyperthyroidism patients and 17 progressor patients. For training and testing, the 100 or so patients in the discovery cohort were randomly divided in a 7:3 ratio. Once sampling was done, hyperthyroidism patients were given methimazole at a starting dose of 30 mg daily, whereas ophthalmopathy patients were given high-dose intravenous methylprednisolone. In about six Graves' hyperthyroidism patients, the study also compared T-cell repertoires from thyroid tissue with T-cell repertoires from blood. Results and caveats for the whole study, not just this receptor: In validation, the model predicted progression to ophthalmopathy with approximately 69% sensitivity and approximately 78% specificity, a median of about 6 months before onset. Most expanded thyroid clonotypes (frequency above 0.001) were also found in blood, which suggests that blood repertoires may mirror thyroid immune responses. No statistical method was used to fix the sample size in advance, and group allocation was not hidden from the investigators. Ophthalmopathy was separated from stable hyperthyroidism by a 13 V-J signature model, with about 86% sensitivity and 81% to 82% specificity obtained in cross-validation and 80%/75% obtained in testing.

TCR beta CDR3 regions were amplified from RNA transcripts. For the first round of RT-PCR on the TCR CDR3, the HTBI primer set was used together with the Qiagen OneStep RT-PCR kit. The libraries were constructed in a second round of multiplex PCR and then size-selected and purified. Libraries were sequenced paired-end with 100 bp reads on an Illumina HiSeq2000. For the original study's pipeline: Raw data were processed with SOAPnuke, discarding reads with adapters, uncalled bases, mean Phred below 15, or no exact constant-primer or identifier match. COPE v1.2.5 was used to merge the high-quality paired reads, and each unique nucleotide sequence was defined as a clonotype. Clonotypes were aligned to IMGT TRBV, TRBD and TRBJ reference segments using MiTCR v1.1. Only V-J combinations with frequency above 0.0001, covering about 99% of repertoires, were analysed. A TCS score was defined as the ratio of F50 (clonal expansion) to E x V (chaos), with BLOSUM62-based TCRdist applied between CDR3 peptides within each V-J. Welch's t-statistics and random forest reduced fewer than 550 V-J features to 13, which were used in a naive Bayes classifier (R e1071). The public sequencing data were trimmed at Q25 with fastp and processed into clonotypes with MiXCR by TCRdb, which kept only in-frame beta chains. Each entry merges the rows of one CDR3 protein and shows their most common DNA and genes. The V and J calls follow TCRdb's processing rather than the paper's. Recorded for this sample are approximately 250,000 distinct CDR3 sequences; more than 20% of them occurred a single time. The ten most abundant clones make up around 32% of the sample.

Its CDR3 holds 14 amino acids, cysteine through phenylalanine. Kept here is only the CDR3 DNA, which spans 42 bases and is read in frame from base 1. V is trimmed back by 4 bases and J by 7 bases, and the junction contains 4 bases that no gene match accounts for. The germline V gene (reference sequence) sets CDR1 to LGHDT and CDR2 to YNNKEL. Ophthalmopathy patients had moderately to severely active disease, Clinical Activity Score of at least 3, NOSPECS grade of at least 4, and duration under 3 months. The study excluded patients with uncontrolled infections, other autoimmune diseases, pregnancy or lactation. Diagnoses were established on the basis of clinical symptoms, serum thyroxine and TRAb, thyroid ultrasound, and orbital computed tomography. PBMCs were separated from roughly 10 ml of fresh peripheral blood using Ficoll-Paque density gradient centrifugation. Trizol reagent was used to extract total RNA, and RNA quality was then checked on an Agilent 2100 Bioanalyzer.

Of note for this clonotype: No cognate antigen has been identified for it. Nothing much larger sits one base from this clone, and base qualities are not available.

The TCR originated in a woman aged 40 to 55 with Graves' ophthalmopathy. This sequence uses TRBV3-1 and TRBJ1-6; TRBD1 lines up with 7 middle nucleotides. The sample taken for sequencing was blood. The DNA sequence follows: TGTGCCAGCAGCCCCGGGACAGTAAATTCACCCCTCCACTTT. This translates into CASSPGTVNSPLHF.